The sequence of this T cell receptor (beta chain) was determined in a study of blood T cell repertoires in COVID-19. Measured with immunoSEQ multiplex PCR; TCRdb has only the in-frame clones, and not every one. The sample yields about 270,000 clones, 65% to 90% seen once. CDR1 is MNHEY, CDR2 SMNVEV, per germline (reference sequence). The germline V and J ends were trimmed by 2 bases and 4 bases, with 14 bases remaining between them. The CDR3 covers 15 residues. This rearrangement joins TRBV27 to TRBJ2-5, with TRBD2 as a possible D gene (5 bases). The receptor comes from a human donor in a cohort sampled during active COVID-19. Sequencing was done on a sample of peripheral blood. CDR3 amino acids: CASSLTGLRGETQYF. Written as DNA, the CDR3 is TGTGCCAGCAGTTTAACGGGCCTACGGGGAGAGACCCAGTACTTC.